Below, 24 T cell receptor beta chains from the same sample are listed, as sequenced in a study of OX40 agonist ivuxolimab in advanced cancers. Method: immunoSEQ multiplex PCR; TCRdb's copy keeps in-frame clones and lacks some. The sample has 20,000 to 25,000 clones; over 80% are singletons. This sample comprised CD4+ or CD8+ T cells sorted from blood, obtained in a trial of the OX40 agonist ivuxolimab. The receptors here all came from an adult with an advanced solid tumor such as melanoma, head and neck, liver or kidney cancer.

The rearrangement uses TRBV14 and TRBJ1-1; D not certain. Trimming cost V 0 bases and J 1 base, with 3 bases left between them. The CDR3 consists of 13 residues. Germline lookup yields CDR1 SGHDN and CDR2 FVKESK. The CDR3 loop reads CASSQDQNTEAFF. The DNA of the CDR3 is TGTGCCAGCAGCCAAGACCAGAACACTGAAGCTTTCTTT.

J is TRBJ1-3 and V is TRBV5-6; no definite D call. The V gene's germline CDR1 is SGHDT and CDR2 YYEEEE. Deletions cut 4 bases from V and 0 bases from J, with 20 bases between. This CDR3 is 18 amino acids long. The CDR3 bases are TGTGCCAGCAGCCGAAGCCCCACTGATCGTAGCTCTGGAAACACCATATATTTT. It yields the protein CASSRSPTDRSSGNTIYF.

CDR3 in DNA: TGTGCCAGCAGCTTAAACAGGGACTATGGCTACACCTTC. Translated, it gives CASSLNRDYGYTF. This chain links TRBV7-8 with TRBJ1-2; D may be TRBD1 (6 bases). Germline lookup yields CDR1 SGHVS and CDR2 FQNEAQ. The length of the CDR3 is 13 residues. Trimming cost V 2 bases and J 3 bases, with 7 bases left between them.

V is TRBV5-4 and J is TRBJ2-7; D not resolved. Trimming pared 2 bases from V and 6 bases from J, leaving 12 bases between. The germline V gene has CDR1 SGHNT and CDR2 YYREEE (reference sequence). The CDR3 spans 13 residues. The CDR3, as DNA: TGTGCCAGCAGCTTAGGCGGCCGGCCCGAGCAGTACTTC. It is translated as CASSLGGRPEQYF.

This rearrangement joins TRBV15 to TRBJ1-4, with TRBD1 matching over 9 bases. J was trimmed by 8 bases and V by 0 bases; bases with no gene match: 7. This CDR3 contains 16 residues. Germline V gives CDR1 LNHNV, CDR2 YYDKDF (reference sequence). The CDR3 DNA reads as TGTGCCACCAGCAGAGATCGGGGACAGGGCGAGGAAAAACTGTTTTTT. Translated, it gives CATSRDRGQGEEKLFF.

There are a few counts of this clone. This sequence joins TRBV6-4 and TRBJ2-5; D possibly uses TRBD1 or TRBD2 (5 bases each). CDR3 size: 15 residues. Trimming stripped 3 bases from V and 1 base from J, with 12 bases between. From germline, CDR1 is MRHNA and CDR2 SNTAGT. The CDR3 bases are TGTGCCAGCAGTGAGACTCCAGGGAGCCAAGAGACCCAGTACTTC. Amino acids: CASSETPGSQETQYF.

The V and J genes are TRBV11-2 and TRBJ2-5; D remains ambiguous. Germline CDR1 and CDR2: SGHAT and FQNNGV. There are 14 residues in the CDR3. V was shortened by 1 base and J by 3 bases, with 9 bases between the two germline ends. CDR3 sequence reads: CASSLANREETQYF. CDR3 nucleotides: TGTGCCAGCAGCTTAGCCAACCGCGAAGAGACCCAGTACTTC.

The chain recombines TRBV4-2 with TRBJ1-4; D not resolved. The germline V gene has CDR1 LGHNA and CDR2 YNFKEQ. Trimming cost V 4 bases and J 7 bases, with 10 bases left between them. The CDR3 contains 13 residues. The CDR3 loop is CASSPESGEKLFF. The DNA of the CDR3 is TGTGCCAGCAGCCCAGAAAGTGGTGAAAAACTGTTTTTT.

V is TRBV4-3 and J is TRBJ1-1, with D unresolved. Trimming left V 0 bases short and J 0 bases short, with 17 bases between. This CDR3 contains 18 residues. Germline CDR1 is LGHNA and CDR2 is YSLEER. The CDR3 coding sequence is TGCGCCAGCAGCCAAGATATTGGCAGTCTTGGGTTGAACACTGAAGCTTTCTTT. This codes for CASSQDIGSLGLNTEAFF.

V gene TRBV30 combines with J gene TRBJ1-5; D is possibly TRBD1 (6 bases). The V gene's germline CDR1 is GTSNPN and CDR2 SVGIG (reference sequence). Trimming stripped 1 base from V and 1 base from J, with 14 bases between. The length of the CDR3 is 16 residues. The CDR3 sequence: CAWSGGGGGSNQPQHF. The CDR3 DNA reads TGTGCCTGGAGTGGAGGGGGGGGCGGAAGCAATCAGCCCCAGCATTTT.

Only one count was recorded for this clone. V usage is TRBV7-8 and J usage is TRBJ2-1; the D is unclear. Trimming removed 1 base at V and 5 bases at J, with 6 bases between. Germline V lookup: CDR1 SGHVS, CDR2 FQNEAQ. The length of the CDR3 is 13 residues. CDR3 region: CASSLGRNNEQFF. The DNA for the CDR3 is TGTGCCAGCAGCTTAGGCCGGAACAATGAGCAGTTCTTC. Full variable domain (missing parts from reference TRBV7-8 and TRBJ2-1): GAGVSQSPRYKVAKRGQDVALRCDPISGHVSLFWYQQALGQGPEFLTYFQNEAQLDKSGLPSDRFFAERPEGSVSTLKIQRTQQEDSAVYLCASSLGRNNEQFFGPGTRLTVL.

This sequence joins TRBV19 and TRBJ1-5; weak D call: TRBD1 (5 bases). Trimming removed 3 bases from V and 7 bases from J, with 13 bases in between. This CDR3 comprises 14 residues. Germline CDR1 LNHDA, CDR2 SQIVND (reference sequence). The CDR3 DNA sequence: TGTGCCAGTAGTATGCAGGGAAAAGGGCAGCCCCAGCATTTT. Translating it yields CASSMQGKGQPQHF.

The chain carries TRBV11-2 and TRBJ2-3, with a tentative D call TRBD2 (6 bases). The germline gives CDR1 SGHAT, CDR2 FQNNGV. V was trimmed by 1 base and J by 0 bases, leaving 8 bases between them. The CDR3 is made up of 15 amino acids. The CDR3 coding sequence is TGTGCCAGCAGCTTAGGCGGGAAGAGCACAGATACGCAGTATTTT. Translation gives CASSLGGKSTDTQYF.

The rearrangement links TRBV4-1 to TRBJ2-2, with TRBD1 as a possible D gene (5 bases). With 2 bases removed from V and 1 base from J, the gap between germline ends came to 8 bases. The germline gives CDR1 MGHRA, CDR2 YSYEKL. The CDR3 runs 15 residues. CDR3 coding DNA: TGCGCCAGCAGCCAACAAGACAGGAACACCGGGGAGCTGTTTTTT. It encodes CASSQQDRNTGELFF.

This chain joins TRBV7-9 and TRBJ2-5; no clear D gene. Germline V gives CDR1 SEHNR, CDR2 FQNEAQ (reference sequence). V lost 2 bases, J lost 3 bases, and 10 bases lay in between. The CDR3 covers 14 residues. CDR3 sequence reads: CASSLFPNEETQYF. For the CDR3, the DNA is TGTGCCAGCAGCTTATTCCCGAACGAAGAGACCCAGTACTTC.

The CDR3 loop is CASSLVQDSYEQYF. In DNA form, the CDR3 reads TGTGCCAGCAGCTTAGTGCAGGACTCCTACGAGCAGTACTTC. The chain recombines TRBV7-8 with TRBJ2-7; D is unresolved. Trimming took off 1 base at V and 0 bases at J, with 7 bases between the two ends. CDR1 is SGHVS and CDR2 is FQNEAQ in the germline V gene. CDR3 length equals 14 residues. The variable domain in full, with the rest retrieved from reference TRBV7-8 and TRBJ2-7, is GAGVSQSPRYKVAKRGQDVALRCDPISGHVSLFWYQQALGQGPEFLTYFQNEAQLDKSGLPSDRFFAERPEGSVSTLKIQRTQQEDSAVYLCASSLVQDSYEQYFGPGTRLTVT.

The chain is built from TRBV6-1 and TRBJ2-7, with TRBD2 matching over 10 bases. This CDR3 comprises 14 residues. Trimming removed 4 bases from V and 0 bases from J; junction bases left unmatched: 0. Germline V lookup: CDR1 MNHNS, CDR2 SASEGT. CDR3 loop: CASSASGSSYEQYF. The DNA of the CDR3 is TGTGCCAGCAGTGCTAGCGGGAGCTCCTACGAGCAGTACTTC.

The chain recombines TRBV7-9 with TRBJ2-1; 10 bases match TRBD1. Losses at the gene ends were 5 bases for V and 6 bases for J; bases not matched to a gene: 4. CDR3 size: 14 residues. Germline CDR1 is SEHNR and CDR2 is FQNEAQ (reference sequence). CDR3 DNA sequence: TGTGCCAGCAGCCACCGGGACAGGGGCAATGAGCAGTTCTTC. Translated, it gives CASSHRDRGNEQFF.

The table lists this clone with a few counts. V and J are TRBV30 and TRBJ2-7; D might be TRBD1 (6 bases). The CDR3 spans 12 residues. V lost 2 bases to trimming and J lost 5 bases, with 10 bases between them. Germline V gene lookup returns CDR1 GTSNPN and CDR2 SVGIG (reference sequence). The CDR3 spells CAWSQTGNEQYF. CDR3 in DNA: TGTGCCTGGAGTCAAACAGGGAACGAGCAGTACTTC.

The chain uses TRBV5-1 and TRBJ2-1; TRBD2 matches at 14 bases. This CDR3 has 15 amino acids. V gave up 3 bases and J gave up 6 bases; unmatched junction bases: 2. Germline lookup yields CDR1 SGHRS and CDR2 YFSETQ. The CDR3 loop is CASSSGTSGSNEQFF. CDR3 sequence (DNA): TGCGCCAGCAGCTCTGGGACTAGCGGGAGCAATGAGCAGTTCTTC.

The chain links TRBV7-3 to TRBJ2-6, with D possibly TRBD1 on 5 matching bases. This CDR3 has 18 residues. V gave up 5 bases and J gave up 1 base, with 18 bases separating them. Per germline, CDR1 SGHTA and CDR2 FQGTGA. CDR3 DNA sequence: TGTGCCAGCAGCCCAGAGCAGGGTGCACGTTCTGGGGCCAACGTCCTGACTTTC. Residues: CASSPEQGARSGANVLTF.

This chain joins TRBV7-2 and TRBJ2-3; possible D gene TRBD2, 5 bases. Germline lookup yields CDR1 SGHTA and CDR2 FQGNSA. V lost 4 bases and J lost 5, with 7 bases in between. The CDR3 length is 12 residues. The CDR3 region is CASSYRGDTQYF. CDR3 coding DNA: TGTGCCAGCAGCTACCGGGGAGATACGCAGTATTTT.

The V call is TRBV11-3, the J call TRBJ1-1; a weak D match, TRBD1 (6 bases). The V gene's germline CDR1 is SGHNT and CDR2 YENEEA. The CDR3 consists of 12 residues. Trimming shortened V by 8 bases and J by 4 bases, and 11 bases separated the two germline ends. The CDR3 loop reads CASERGGTEAFF. The CDR3, as DNA: TGTGCCAGCGAAAGGGGGGGCACTGAAGCTTTCTTT.

This clone has just one count. The chain recombines TRBV27 with TRBJ1-5; D gene uncertain. The germline V gene encodes CDR1 MNHEY and CDR2 SMNVEV (reference sequence). The CDR3 is made up of 13 amino acids. Trimming took 6 bases from V and 3 from J, leaving 9 bases between them. CDR3 protein: CASSTGNNQPQHF. The CDR3, as DNA: TGTGCCAGCAGCACGGGGAACAATCAGCCCCAGCATTTT.